The 6 T cell receptor beta chains below all came from one sample that was sequenced in a study of radiotherapy plus CTLA-4 blockade in lung cancer. Profiled with immunoSEQ multiplex PCR; TCRdb holds only in-frame clones, not every one. The sample has over 80,000 clones, 83% seen once. The sequencing used peripheral blood, collected from a patient treated with radiotherapy plus ipilimumab. The receptors derive from a human donor with non-small cell lung cancer who had stable disease on radiotherapy plus ipilimumab.

The chain recombines TRBV27 with TRBJ2-3; possible D gene TRBD1, 5 bases. This CDR3 is built from 14 residues. The germline V gene has CDR1 MNHEY and CDR2 SMNVEV (reference sequence). V was trimmed by 2 bases and J by 2 bases, leaving 8 bases between them. The CDR3 sequence is CASSLDRPTDTQYF. In DNA, the CDR3 is TGTGCCAGCAGTTTAGACAGACCCACAGATACGCAGTATTTT.

This clone was counted between two and nine times. This chain connects TRBV7-6 to TRBJ2-3, with D perhaps TRBD2 (6 bases). Germline CDR1 reads SGHVS; CDR2 reads FNYEAQ. Trimming pared 1 base from V and 0 bases from J, leaving 14 bases between. The CDR3 consists of 17 residues. The CDR3 sequence: CASSLGVASASTDTQYF. The DNA of the CDR3 is TGTGCCAGCAGCTTAGGAGTAGCTAGCGCCAGCACAGATACGCAGTATTTT.

This clone was recorded a few times. This chain links TRBV11-2 with TRBJ1-6; D is possibly TRBD1 (5 bases). This CDR3 has 17 amino acids. Trimming left V 0 bases short and J 8 bases short, with 17 bases between. Germline CDR1 reads SGHAT; CDR2 reads FQNNGV. CDR3 DNA: TGTGCCAGCAGCTTAGAGGTTTTCGCAGGGTTTGATTCACCCCTCCACTTT. This encodes CASSLEVFAGFDSPLHF.

The chain links TRBV5-6 to TRBJ2-5, with TRBD2 identical over 12 bases. The CDR3 spans 15 residues. The germline V gene has CDR1 SGHDT and CDR2 YYEEEE. The J segment lost 2 bases and the V segment lost 4 bases, leaving 3 bases of the junction unmatched. The CDR3 region is CASSKLAGGQETQYF. As DNA, the CDR3 is TGTGCCAGCAGCAAACTAGCGGGAGGACAAGAGACCCAGTACTTC.

The J gene is TRBJ1-3, the V gene TRBV10-3; TRBD1 is a possible D gene (6 bases). Germline V gives CDR1 ENHRY, CDR2 SYGVKD. The CDR3 consists of 14 residues. V was trimmed by 6 bases and J by 2 bases, leaving 11 bases between them. Written as DNA, the CDR3 is TGTGCCATCAGGCCCGGGACAACTGGAAACACCATATATTTT. This codes for CAIRPGTTGNTIYF.

The J gene is TRBJ2-1, the V gene TRBV21-1; the D segment call TRBD1 is taken from the table without a DNA check. TRBV21-1 is a documented pseudogene. The CDR3 spans 15 residues. CDR3 sequence reads: CASSPGDRGDNEQFF. In nucleotides, the CDR3 is TGTGCCAGCAGCCCGGGGGACAGGGGGGACAATGAGCAGTTCTTC.